These T cell receptor beta chains were read from a single sample in a study of T cell responses to AZD1222 COVID-19 vaccine. Produced via immunoSEQ multiplex PCR; TCRdb's table is partial and in-frame only. The table records approximately 150,000 clones, over 85% of them present only once. The material sequenced was peripheral blood, taken on day 0 of AZD1222 vaccination. These receptor sequences come from an adult in good health. Both conserved end residues are part of each CDR3. A D gene is named only where the DNA matches it firmly. Some rows mark clone size as missing; the rest say once, few, many or name a class of expanded clone.

TGTGCCAGCAGCGTAGATGGACACGAGGGACACCAGTACTTC | CASSVDGHEGHQYF | NA | TRBV9 | NA | TRBJ2-7
TGCGCCAGCAGCTTAATCCACAGGGTGGTGGGCGAGCAGTACTTC | CASSLIHRVVGEQYF | few | TRBV5-1 | NA | TRBJ2-7
TGTGCCAGCAGCGTAGGGGGGGGACACCCTCGTGAGACCCAGTACTTC | CASSVGGGHPRETQYF | once | TRBV9 | NA | TRBJ2-5
TGTGCCAGCAGCCTCCTGGGACAGGGTAGATTTAATTCACCCCTCCACTTT | CASSLLGQGRFNSPLHF | NA | TRBV4-2 | TRBD1 | TRBJ1-6
TGCGCCAGCAGCTTAACACAGGGGGACAATCAGCCCCAGCATTTT | CASSLTQGDNQPQHF | NA | TRBV5-1 | TRBD1 | TRBJ1-5
TGTGCCAGCAGTCCAAATATTGTCCAGGGGGGGGAAGAGCTGTTTTTT | CASSPNIVQGGEELFF | NA | TRBV28 | NA | TRBJ2-2
TGTGCCAGCAGATCCGGCCGCTATGGCTACACCTTC | CASRSGRYGYTF | NA | TRBV7-9 | NA | TRBJ1-2
TGTGCCAGTAGTGCCACGACAGGGATGGACCAGCCCCAGCATTTT | CASSATTGMDQPQHF | NA | TRBV19 | TRBD1 | TRBJ1-5
TGTGCCAGCAGTACGGGACACCACGGCACAGATACGCAGTATTTT | CASSTGHHGTDTQYF | once | TRBV7-3 | NA | TRBJ2-3
TGTGCCAGCAGTTTAAGAGCAGGGTTGTTGCCTGAAGCTTTCTTT | CASSLRAGLLPEAFF | NA | TRBV27 | NA | TRBJ1-1
TGTGCCAGCAGCTCACCAACGCGAGGAAGCCTGATGCAGTATTTT | CASSSPTRGSLMQYF | NA | TRBV21-1 | NA | TRBJ2-3
TGTGCCAGCTCCACTCGAGGGCAGGGGGGCGAGCCCCAGCATTTT | CASSTRGQGGEPQHF | NA | TRBV18 | TRBD1 | TRBJ1-5
TGCGCCAGCAGCTTGGCCTCGAGGGGGCTCAGTGGAAACACCATATATTTT | CASSLASRGLSGNTIYF | NA | TRBV5-1 | TRBD1 | TRBJ1-3
TGTGCCAGCAGCCAAAGGGGGAGCTCCTACAATGAGCAGTTCTTC | CASSQRGSSYNEQFF | NA | TRBV5-6 | NA | TRBJ2-1
TGTGCCAGCGCAGACGGGTACTATGGCTACACCTTC | CASADGYYGYTF | NA | TRBV2 | NA | TRBJ1-2
TGTGCCACCAGAGACGGTACAGGGGCGGGGGAGACCCAGTACTTC | CATRDGTGAGETQYF | NA | TRBV15 | NA | TRBJ2-5
TGTGCCAGCAGCTTGGCCGGACGGCAAGAGACCCAGTACTTC | CASSLAGRQETQYF | NA | TRBV5-6 | NA | TRBJ2-5
TGTGCCAGCAGGACCGAGAACACCGGGGAGCTGTTTTTT | CASRTENTGELFF | NA | TRBV27 | NA | TRBJ2-2
TGTGCCGGGACTCACAGGGGGCGGAACACTGAAGCTTTCTTT | CAGTHRGRNTEAFF | NA | TRBV6-5 | TRBD1 | TRBJ1-1
TGTGCCAGCAGTCTCCGGGGGGGGCAAGGTGAAGCTTTCTTT | CASSLRGGQGEAFF | NA | TRBV6-6 | NA | TRBJ1-1
TGTGCCAGCAGCTTAGGTAGGGGCGGGACGCAGTATTTT | CASSLGRGGTQYF | NA | TRBV7-9 | NA | TRBJ2-3
TGTGCCAGCAGACCTCGACTAGCGGGTAACACAGATACGCAGTATTTT | CASRPRLAGNTDTQYF | NA | TRBV19 | TRBD2 | TRBJ2-3
TGCGCCAGCAGCTTGGTAGGGTCAGGGGAGGATGGCTACACCTTC | CASSLVGSGEDGYTF | NA | TRBV5-1 | NA | TRBJ1-2
TGTGCCAGCAGCTTGGGGGGGGTTCACGAGCAGTACTTC | CASSLGGVHEQYF | NA | TRBV5-8 | NA | TRBJ2-7
TGCGCCAGCAGCCGCGTGGACAGGGGAGGAGAGACCCAGTACTTC | CASSRVDRGGETQYF | NA | TRBV5-1 | TRBD1 | TRBJ2-5
TGTGCCAGCAGCCCCCGACTACTCGGGACAGGGGCTATATCCTACGAGCAGTACTTC | CASSPRLLGTGAISYEQYF | NA | TRBV7-2 | TRBD1 | TRBJ2-7
TGCAGCGTTGAAGATTCCATACCGGGCGAGCAGTACTTC | CSVEDSIPGEQYF | NA | TRBV29-1 | NA | TRBJ2-7
TGTGCCATCAGTGGCAACCCTCGGGACTCGATCTCCTACGAGCAGTACTTC | CAISGNPRDSISYEQYF | once | TRBV10-3 | NA | TRBJ2-7
TGTGCCAGCAGCTTGGCTTTCGGCACTACCAGCCCCTACGAGCAGTACTTC | CASSLAFGTTSPYEQYF | NA | TRBV5-5 | NA | TRBJ2-7
TGTGCCAGCGGATTCTCGACGGTTTCTGGAAACACCATATATTTT | CASGFSTVSGNTIYF | NA | TRBV28 | NA | TRBJ1-3
TGTGCCAGCAGCCCATTCGGGGGTGAAGGCTATGGCTACACCTTC | CASSPFGGEGYGYTF | NA | TRBV13 | NA | TRBJ1-2
TGTGCCAGCAGCACACGCCCGACAGGGGTAGAATCACCCCTCCACTTT | CASSTRPTGVESPLHF | NA | TRBV3-1/TRBV3-2 | TRBD1 | TRBJ1-6
TGTGCCAGTAGTCCCCGGACAGGGAACACCAATCAGCCCCAGCATTTT | CASSPRTGNTNQPQHF | NA | TRBV19 | TRBD1 | TRBJ1-5
TGTGCCAGCAGTGCCCACATGGGCGGGAGTTTCAACGAGCAGTACTTC | CASSAHMGGSFNEQYF | NA | TRBV2 | TRBD2 | TRBJ2-7
TGCGCCAGCAGCTTGGGGACGGCCGACCCCTACGAGCAGTACTTC | CASSLGTADPYEQYF | NA | TRBV5-1 | NA | TRBJ2-7
TGTGCCAGTAGTATTGAAGCGGGAGTGTATGAGCAGTTCTTC | CASSIEAGVYEQFF | NA | TRBV19 | TRBD2 | TRBJ2-1
TGCGCCAGCAGCTTGCCGGGACAGGTCTACGAGCAGTACTTC | CASSLPGQVYEQYF | NA | TRBV5-1 | TRBD1 | TRBJ2-7
TGTGCCAGCAGTGTACAGGGGGCGGATTTCGGGGGCTACACCTTC | CASSVQGADFGGYTF | NA | TRBV2 | TRBD1 | TRBJ1-2
TGCGCCAGCAGCTCCCGACAGGGTACAAACACTGAAGCTTTCTTT | CASSSRQGTNTEAFF | once | TRBV5-1 | TRBD1 | TRBJ1-1
TGTGCCAGCAGTTACGGTCCGCAGGGGCCACTCTACGAGCAGTACTTC | CASSYGPQGPLYEQYF | NA | TRBV6-5 | NA | TRBJ2-7